These 26 T cell receptor beta chains share one sample of origin, sequenced in a study of beta chain features in type 1 diabetes. The authors reverse transcribed all of the isolated RNA, so sequencing captured expressed TCRB transcripts. The protocol was immunoSEQ multiplex PCR, while the TCRdb copy is restricted to in-frame clones and leaves out a portion. The sample lists 850,000 to 900,000 clones, 15% to 20% occurring once. The sample consisted of naive CD4+ T cells from blood. The receptor set was obtained from a young woman in good health.

This clone showed up just a few times. The chain has TRBV19 and TRBJ2-7; the match to TRBD2 covers 8 bases. After removal of 5 bases from V and 0 bases from J, the junction contained 6 bases not matched to a gene. Germline CDR1 and CDR2: LNHDA and SQIVND (reference sequence). The CDR3 is 15 residues long. The CDR3 sequence: CASSLGTRSSYEQYF. DNA of the CDR3: TGTGCCAGTAGTCTTGGGACTAGGAGCTCCTACGAGCAGTACTTC.

The table lists this clone with a few counts. The chain joins TRBV6-1 to TRBJ2-1; 10 bases line up with TRBD2. Trimming cost V 1 base and J 2 bases; bases outside gene matches: 8. The CDR3 is 18 residues long. The germline V gene encodes CDR1 MNHNS and CDR2 SASEGT. CDR3 nucleotides: TGTGCCAGCAGTGAAGTTTTAGCGGGAGGAACCACCTACAATGAGCAGTTCTTC. As protein: CASSEVLAGGTTYNEQFF.

On this clone: At one of its ends the junction is not consistent with the germline gene, which may arise from a read error. CDR3 DNA: TGTGCCAGTAGTACTATGAGGGACTCCCTGACGATCTTC. Encoded protein: CASSTMRDSLTIF. The chain recombines TRBV19 with TRBJ2-1, with D maybe TRBD2 (6 bases). CDR1 and CDR2 (germline): LNHDA, SQIVND (reference sequence). This CDR3 comprises 13 residues.

This clone showed up just a few times. The chain joins TRBV7-2 to TRBJ1-3, with D possibly being TRBD1 (6 bases). This CDR3 region has 15 residues. The germline V gene has CDR1 SGHTA and CDR2 FQGNSA. The germline V and J ends were trimmed by 6 bases and 0 bases, with 12 bases remaining between them. The DNA for the CDR3 is TGTGCCAGCAGGACGACAGGAAACTCTGGAAACACCATATATTTT. Protein: CASRTTGNSGNTIYF.

This clone has a handful of counts. The V call is TRBV28, the J call TRBJ2-5; D possibly corresponds to TRBD2 (6 bases). The CDR3 runs 15 residues. Germline V CDR1 and CDR2: MDHEN, SYDVKM. V was cut by 7 bases and J by 5 bases, with 20 bases left in between. In DNA form, the CDR3 reads TGTGCCAGCAATAAAGCGGGTACTTTAAGGGAGACCCAGTACTTC. This encodes CASNKAGTLRETQYF.

This clone was recorded a few times. J is TRBJ2-1 and V is TRBV19; perhaps TRBD2 as D (6 bases). The germline V gene encodes CDR1 LNHDA and CDR2 SQIVND (reference sequence). V lost 1 base, J lost 6 bases, and 22 bases lay in between. There are 18 residues in the CDR3. CDR3: CASSIGPPRAGRINEQFF. CDR3 bases: TGTGCCAGTAGTATAGGTCCTCCCAGGGCAGGGAGGATCAATGAGCAGTTCTTC.

The V gene is TRBV4-2, the J gene TRBJ2-1; 8 nucleotides line up with TRBD2. CDR1 and CDR2 from the germline V gene are LGHNA and YNFKEQ. Trimming at V came to 5 bases and at J to 5 bases, leaving 11 bases not matched to a gene. The CDR3 has 16 residues. CDR3: CASSSLGSGIHNEQFF. The DNA for the CDR3 is TGTGCCAGCAGCTCTCTCGGTAGCGGGATCCACAATGAGCAGTTCTTC.

This clone came up a few times. The rearrangement links TRBV19 to TRBJ2-7, with D unresolved. CDR3 length equals 14 residues. Per germline, CDR1 LNHDA and CDR2 SQIVND (reference sequence). Trimming took 6 bases from V and 2 from J, leaving 14 bases between them. The CDR3 loop reads CASSLAGTTYEQYF. The CDR3 DNA reads TGTGCCAGTAGCCTGGCAGGCACTACCTACGAGCAGTACTTC.

This clone was found a few times. Additional DNA sequences in this sample encode the identical CDR3. V gene TRBV19 combines with J gene TRBJ2-1; 12 bases fit TRBD2. The germline gives CDR1 LNHDA, CDR2 SQIVND (reference sequence). CDR3 length equals 15 residues. Trimming cost V 5 bases and J 2 bases; bases outside gene matches: 1. CDR3: CASSRTSGAYNEQFF. The CDR3 DNA sequence: TGTGCCAGTAGTCGGACTAGCGGGGCCTACAATGAGCAGTTCTTC.

V gene TRBV5-1 combines with J gene TRBJ1-6; no clear D. Germline V CDR1 and CDR2: SGHRS, YFSETQ. The CDR3 sequence is 17 residues long. The V gene lost 0 bases and the J gene lost 0 bases, with 10 bases spanning the gap. The CDR3 protein is CASSLAGLSSYNSPLHF. DNA for the CDR3: TGCGCCAGCAGCTTGGCGGGCCTTAGCTCCTATAATTCACCCCTCCACTTT. Full variable domain (missing parts from reference TRBV5-1 and TRBJ1-6): KAGVTQTPRYLIKTRGQQVTLSCSPISGHRSVSWYQQTPGQGLQFLFEYFSETQRNKGNFPGRFSGRQFSNSRSEMNVSTLELGDSALYLCASSLAGLSSYNSPLHFGNGTRLTVT.

This clone appeared a few times. The chain uses TRBV7-9 and TRBJ2-2; TRBD2 might be the D (6 bases). The V gene lost 3 bases and the J gene lost 1 base, with 9 bases spanning the gap. CDR3 size: 15 residues. The germline gives CDR1 SEHNR, CDR2 FQNEAQ (reference sequence). The CDR3 nucleotides are TGTGCCAGCAGCTTCGGGGGAAGGAACACCGGGGAGCTGTTTTTT. Translation gives CASSFGGRNTGELFF.

The rearrangement joins TRBV6-1 to TRBJ2-1, with 8 bases lining up with TRBD2. Germline trimming cut 5 bases from V and 7 bases from J; bases unmatched to any gene: 4. Germline loops: CDR1 MNHNS, CDR2 SASEGT. The CDR3 covers 13 residues. CDR3 sequence reads: CASSPGTRNEQFF. For the CDR3, the DNA is TGTGCCAGCAGTCCCGGGACTAGAAATGAGCAGTTCTTC.

The V and J genes are TRBV27 and TRBJ2-1; 8 bases map to TRBD1. Germline V gives CDR1 MNHEY, CDR2 SMNVEV (reference sequence). V shed 1 base, J shed 6 bases, and the junction held 8 bases outside the gene matches. This CDR3 region has 16 residues. CDR3 in DNA: TGTGCCAGCAGTTTATGGAGGGGACAGGCGGCCAATGAGCAGTTCTTC. It specifies CASSLWRGQAANEQFF.

The table lists this clone with a count of one. In DNA, the CDR3 is TGTGCCAGCAGGACCGGGCCAACCATCTACGAGCAGTACTTC. As protein: CASRTGPTIYEQYF. This chain joins TRBV6-5 and TRBJ2-7, with D unclear. This CDR3 contains 14 residues. CDR1 is MNHEY and CDR2 is SVGAGI in the germline V gene. The V gene lost 6 bases and the J gene lost 3 bases, with 15 bases spanning the gap.

This clone was recorded a few times. V gene TRBV11-2 combines with J gene TRBJ2-3, with TRBD2 matching 7 bases. CDR1 and CDR2 (germline): SGHAT, FQNNGV. This CDR3 has 15 residues. Germline trimming cut 6 bases from V and 0 bases from J; bases unmatched to any gene: 6. As DNA, the CDR3 is TGTGCCAGCAGTTCCCAAGCGGGAAGCACAGATACGCAGTATTTT. Encoded protein: CASSSQAGSTDTQYF.

The CDR3 here is CASRFEETQYF. CDR3 nucleotide sequence: TGCGCCAGTAGGTTCGAGGAGACCCAGTACTTC. The rearrangement uses TRBV5-1 and TRBJ2-5; unclear D gene. Trimming pared 8 bases from V and 5 bases from J, leaving 10 bases between. Germline V gene data show CDR1 as SGHRS and CDR2 as YFSETQ. This CDR3 is built from 11 residues.

The chain recombines TRBV12-1 with TRBJ2-1; the tabulated D call, TRBD2, remains unverified against the DNA. TRBV12-1 is labeled a pseudogene. The CDR3 spans 15 residues. CDR3 sequence: CASSFPSGTYNEQFF. The DNA of the CDR3 is TGTGCCAGCAGCTTTCCTAGCGGGACATACAATGAGCAGTTCTTC.

This clone appeared a few times. The chain uses TRBV29-1 and TRBJ1-1; no clear D gene. Between the trimmed V and J ends, which lost 5 bases and 1 base, there was a span of 8 bases. CDR3 length: 12 amino acids. Germline V gene data show CDR1 as SQVTM and CDR2 as ANQGSEA. In nucleotides, the CDR3 is TGCAGCGTTCGGATTTGGAACACTGAAGCTTTCTTT. Translating it yields CSVRIWNTEAFF.

This clone has a handful of counts. The chain is built from TRBV7-2 and TRBJ2-1; D is unclear. Germline-derived CDR1 and CDR2 are SGHTA and FQGNSA. V was trimmed by 4 bases and J by 3 bases, leaving 10 bases between them. The length of the CDR3 is 14 residues. Here the CDR3 DNA reads TGTGCCAGCAGCTCGGACGGAAACTACAATGAGCAGTTCTTC. It specifies CASSSDGNYNEQFF.

This clone has only a few counts. The same CDR3 arises from other DNA sequences in this sample as well. The chain links TRBV18 to TRBJ2-7; D possibly corresponds to TRBD1 (6 bases). V was pared by 0 bases and J by 4 bases, with 7 bases between. This CDR3 is 13 amino acids long. Per germline, CDR1 KGHSH and CDR2 LQKENI. The chain's CDR3 is CASSPPGAYEQYF. Written as DNA, the CDR3 is TGTGCCAGCTCACCACCGGGGGCGTACGAGCAGTACTTC. The entire variable domain, with the rest obtained from reference TRBV18 and TRBJ2-7, is as follows: NAGVMQNPRHLVRRRGQEARLRCSPMKGHSHVYWYRQLPEEGLKFMVYLQKENIIDESGMPKERFSAEFPKEGPSILRIQQVVRGDSAAYFCASSPPGAYEQYFGPGTRLTVT.

The chain carries TRBV6-6 and TRBJ2-7; D uncertain. The germline V gene has CDR1 MNHNY and CDR2 SVGAGI (reference sequence). The V end was cut by 9 bases, the J end by 4 bases, with 16 bases between. This CDR3 region has 13 residues. CDR3 DNA: TGTGCCAGTCAGCTAGGACGCTCGTACGAGCAGTACTTC. Translating gives CASQLGRSYEQYF.

This chain uses TRBV15 with TRBJ2-7; 12 nucleotides line up with TRBD2. Germline-derived CDR1 and CDR2 are LNHNV and YYDKDF (reference sequence). This CDR3 has 17 residues. Trimming at V came to 1 base and at J to 7 bases, leaving 11 bases not matched to a gene. This CDR3 reads CATSRARPGLAGSEQYF. CDR3 sequence (DNA): TGTGCCACCAGCAGAGCTAGGCCTGGACTAGCGGGATCGGAGCAGTACTTC.

Turning to this clone: Germline and junction disagree at one end, which may indicate a read error. The chain couples TRBV7-9 to TRBJ2-7; tentative D call: TRBD1 (5 bases). Germline V gene sequence: CDR1 SEHNR, CDR2 FQNEAQ (reference sequence). CDR3 size: 14 residues. CDR3 coding DNA: TGTGCCAGCACCAGGGTAGGGTCCTCCCACGAGCAGTACTTC. Translating it yields CASTRVGSSHEQYF.

This clone came up a few times. The V call is TRBV18, the J call TRBJ2-1; perhaps TRBD1 as D (5 bases). CDR3 length equals 14 residues. The germline CDR1 and CDR2 sequences are KGHSH and LQKENI. V lost 0 bases to trimming and J lost 7 bases, with 10 bases between them. CDR3 DNA: TGTGCCAGCTCACCACCCCCAGGGCAAAATGAGCAGTTCTTC. Its protein product is CASSPPPGQNEQFF. Full variable domain (missing parts from reference TRBV18 and TRBJ2-1): NAGVMQNPRHLVRRRGQEARLRCSPMKGHSHVYWYRQLPEEGLKFMVYLQKENIIDESGMPKERFSAEFPKEGPSILRIQQVVRGDSAAYFCASSPPPGQNEQFFGPGTRLTVL.

The V gene is TRBV5-1, the J gene TRBJ1-1; 9 bases fit TRBD1. The CDR3 sequence is 17 residues long. Germline loops: CDR1 SGHRS, CDR2 YFSETQ. Trimming cost V 4 bases and J 1 base; bases outside gene matches: 11. The chain's CDR3 is CASSVYPGQGGNTEAFF. CDR3 nucleotide sequence: TGCGCCAGCAGCGTCTACCCGGGACAGGGTGGGAACACTGAAGCTTTCTTT.

Note on this clone: Additional DNA sequences in this sample encode the identical CDR3. The chain couples TRBV7-3 to TRBJ2-1; 12 bases match TRBD2. The CDR3 contains 15 residues. Germline V gene sequence: CDR1 SGHTA, CDR2 FQGTGA. V shed 5 bases and J 4 bases; nucleotides not matched to a gene: 3. CDR3 amino acids: CASSLAGGPYNEQFF. CDR3 nucleotide sequence: TGTGCCAGCAGCCTAGCGGGAGGGCCTTACAATGAGCAGTTCTTC.